This T cell receptor beta chain was found in a study of T cell changes during pregnancy in multiple sclerosis. Measured with immunoSEQ multiplex PCR; TCRdb has only the in-frame clones, and not every one. The sample gives fewer than 100,000 clones, about nine tenths of which show up once; approximately 2% is in the top ten. The CDR3 has 14 residues. Trimming removed 6 bases at V and 4 bases at J, with 18 bases between. Germline lookup yields CDR1 GTSNPN and CDR2 SVGIG (reference sequence). The chain recombines TRBV30 with TRBJ2-5; no clear D. The clonotype was recovered from a female donor with multiple sclerosis, enrolled in a pregnancy study. Sample: peripheral blood, taken before pregnancy. The CDR3 nucleotides are TGTGCCTGCACACCCTTGTCGTCTGGAGAGACCCAGTACTTC. Translating it yields CACTPLSSGETQYF.